This T cell receptor (beta chain) is drawn from a study of T cells after yellow fever vaccination. A 5'RACE template-switching step, the method used to make TCR cDNA, added a universal primer site and UMIs. TCRdb processed the 5' RACE reads anew with MiXCR; each CDR3 protein has one entry. The sample records around 150,000 distinct CDR3 sequences, about 7% being singletons. Trimming left V 8 bases short and J 9 bases short, with 16 bases between. The CDR3 contains 12 residues. CDR1 is LGHDT and CDR2 is YNNKEL in the germline V gene (reference sequence). The TCR originated in a man younger than 30 who received the YFV17D yellow fever vaccine. This specimen was CD4+ T cells sorted from PBMCs, taken about 5 days after the first yellow fever vaccination. The chain is built from TRBV3-1 and TRBJ1-1; D gene unclear. CDR3 coding DNA: TGTGCCAGCCGAGACTGGAGGGCGCAAGCTTTCTTT. This gives the protein CASRDWRAQAFF.